The present entry profiles one T cell receptor (beta chain) with its context. Its antigen is unidentified. The data originate from a study of vaccination effects on CD4 cells after COVID-19. The assay was immunoSEQ multiplex PCR, and TCRdb's table has in-frame clones only and misses some. The table has roughly 16,000 clones, 70% to 80% seen once; the top ten hold about 19%. V lost 4 bases to trimming and J lost 4 bases; unmatched junction nucleotides: 10. The germline V gene encodes CDR1 SGHDN and CDR2 FVKESK. The CDR3 contains 16 residues. Before any sequencing was done, the ViraFEST assay used viral peptide pools to expand antigen-specific CD4+ T cells. Scientists isolated CD4+ T cells after an approximately ten-day culture period ended. It was two doses of either the BNT162b2 or mRNA-1273 vaccine that participants received. Recipients of the vaccine had no prior SARS-CoV-2 infection and negative nucleocapsid antibodies.

This clonotype was obtained from a human donor who received a COVID-19 vaccine. Sequencing used CD4+ T cells from PBMCs cultured with HCoV-NL63 spike peptides, obtained after COVID-19 vaccination. This chain uses TRBV14 with TRBJ1-1; 9 bases align to TRBD1. CDR3 DNA sequence: TGTGCCAGCAGCCCCCAGGGACAGGGACGGGGCACTGAAGCTTTCTTT. Protein: CASSPQGQGRGTEAFF.